Only a few counts were recorded for the clone carrying this T cell receptor (beta chain). The antigen is unknown. The record originates from a study of T cells after yellow fever vaccination. Germline V gives CDR1 SGHRS, CDR2 YFSETQ. CDR3 length: 17 residues. V was cut by 3 bases and J by 0 bases, with 16 bases left in between. The study's findings and limits: Overall, a small share of clonotypes was seen in both CD4 and CD8 compartments. Once the booster was given, most primary-vaccination clones reappeared, at about 97% for CD4 and over 70% for CD8.

The authors made TCR cDNA by 5'RACE template switching, adding a universal primer site and UMIs. Each CDR3 protein gets one entry after TCRdb re-called the 5' RACE reads with MiXCR. The sample records hundreds of thousands of distinct CDR3 sequences, roughly 5.2% being singletons. Sequences were derived from CD4+ T cells sorted from PBMCs, sampled on the day of the yellow fever booster vaccination. This receptor was taken from a man aged 18-30 years who received the YFV17D yellow fever vaccine. This chain joins TRBV5-1 and TRBJ2-1, with D perhaps given as TRBD1 or TRBD2 (5 bases each). The CDR3 protein is CASSSGAQQSSYNEQFF. CDR3 in DNA: TGCGCCAGCAGCTCCGGGGCGCAACAGTCCTCCTACAATGAGCAGTTCTTC.